This T cell receptor beta chain stems from a study of T cells in Graves' hyperthyroidism and ophthalmopathy. Whole-study results and caveats: The blood repertoire included most of the expanded thyroid clonotypes above 0.001.

Authors of the study amplified TCR beta CDR3 regions from RNA transcripts. HTBI primers were employed in a first-round RT-PCR of the TCR CDR3. TCRdb fed the multiplex PCR reads into MiXCR, producing one record per CDR3 protein. The repertoire holds approximately 500,000 distinct CDR3 sequences, more than 45% seen once, with around 7.7% in the top ten. Over 18 months, lack of ophthalmopathy progression marked Graves' hyperthyroidism as stable. Any patient presenting with uncontrolled infection, other autoimmune disease, pregnancy or lactation was left out. For the diagnoses, clinical symptoms, serum thyroxine and TRAb, thyroid ultrasound and orbital computed tomography were used. The trim removed 3 bases at V and 1 base at J, leaving 4 bases unmatched. From germline, CDR1 is DFQATT and CDR2 SNEGSKA (reference sequence). The CDR3 has 14 amino acids. This clonotype was seen at least ten times. Antigen specificity is unknown.

The rearrangement uses TRBV20-1 and TRBJ1-2; TRBD1 agrees at 8 bases. Specimen: peripheral blood or thyroid tissue (not recorded which). This clonotype originated in a woman younger than 35 with Graves' hyperthyroidism. Here the CDR3 DNA reads TGCAGTGCTAGCAGGGGGCAAGTTAACTATGGCTACACCTTC. This encodes CSASRGQVNYGYTF.